A single sample is the source of the 11 T cell receptor beta chains below, sequenced in a study of OX40 agonist ivuxolimab in advanced cancers. Sequenced by immunoSEQ multiplex PCR; TCRdb stores in-frame clones only, minus some. In the table there are approximately 70,000 clones, approximately 83% of which are singletons. The source material was CD4+ or CD8+ T cells sorted from blood, sampled in a trial of the OX40 agonist ivuxolimab. Receptors originate from an adult with an advanced solid tumor such as melanoma, head and neck, liver or kidney cancer.

The chain couples TRBV5-6 to TRBJ1-1; D ambiguous. Germline V gene sequence: CDR1 SGHDT, CDR2 YYEEEE. The V end lost 0 bases, the J end lost 1 base, and 7 bases lay between the germline ends. The CDR3 is 14 amino acids. CDR3 sequence reads: CASSLVGQNTEAFF. CDR3 DNA sequence: TGTGCCAGCAGCTTGGTAGGTCAGAACACTGAAGCTTTCTTT.

A few counts support this clone. This chain uses TRBV7-6 with TRBJ1-5; D may be TRBD1 (6 bases). Looked up from germline, CDR1 is SGHVS and CDR2 is FNYEAQ. V was clipped by 4 bases and J by 1 base, with 17 bases between them. CDR3 length: 17 amino acids. Here the CDR3 reads CASSSGGPTGSNQPQHF. In nucleotides, the CDR3 is TGTGCCAGCAGCTCTGGGGGTCCCACAGGGAGCAATCAGCCCCAGCATTTT.

V and J are TRBV5-1 and TRBJ1-3, with D perhaps matching TRBD1 (6 bases). V shed 4 bases and J shed 0 bases, with 20 bases lying between them. The CDR3 runs 18 residues. From germline, CDR1 is SGHRS and CDR2 YFSETQ. The CDR3: CASSTLGAFHTSGNTIYF. The CDR3 nucleotides are TGCGCCAGCAGCACCCTGGGGGCGTTCCACACCTCTGGAAACACCATATATTTT.

This clone was seen more than once but under ten times. The CDR3 DNA is TGTGCCTGGAGTGCCAGGGGCTTCCCTCCCTACACCTTC. As protein: CAWSARGFPPYTF. The V gene is TRBV30, the J gene TRBJ1-2, with a possible D match to TRBD1 (6 bases). V lost 1 base and J 10 bases, leaving 16 bases between the germline ends. The V gene's germline CDR1 is GTSNPN and CDR2 SVGIG (reference sequence). The CDR3 has 13 amino acids.

The chain uses TRBV5-1 and TRBJ1-1, with D tentatively TRBD1 (5 bases). V was cut by 2 bases and J by 4 bases, with 12 bases left in between. Germline V gene data show CDR1 as SGHRS and CDR2 as YFSETQ. The CDR3 has 14 amino acids. CDR3: CASSFLTGGTEAFF. The CDR3 bases are TGCGCCAGCAGCTTTCTGACGGGGGGCACTGAAGCTTTCTTT.

CDR3 sequence reads: CASSLGGLAGSRTDTQYF. DNA of the CDR3: TGTGCCAGCTCCCTAGGGGGACTAGCGGGATCTCGCACAGATACGCAGTATTTT. The chain recombines TRBV2 with TRBJ2-3, with TRBD2 matching over 13 bases. After removal of 8 bases from V and 1 base from J, the junction contained 12 bases not matched to a gene. Germline V gene data show CDR1 as SNHLY and CDR2 as FYNNEI. The CDR3 totals 18 residues.

The genes are TRBV7-6 and TRBJ2-3, with 7 positions matching TRBD1. Germline CDR1 is SGHVS and CDR2 is FNYEAQ. The ends lost 5 bases at V and 0 bases at J; junction bases unmatched: 8. CDR3 length equals 16 residues. The CDR3 here is CASSTYRGGSTDTQYF. CDR3 sequence (DNA): TGTGCCAGCAGCACATACAGGGGTGGGAGCACAGATACGCAGTATTTT.

The chain couples TRBV21-1 to TRBJ1-2. TRBV21-1 is an annotated pseudogene. The CDR3 covers 18 residues. CDR3 DNA: TGTGCCAGCAGCAAGTTAGAAGGAGGACAACGCCGATTTTATGGCTACACCTTC. It yields the protein CASSKLEGGQRRFYGYTF.

This clone was picked up a small number of times. This rearrangement joins TRBV4-1 to TRBJ2-3, with a weak D call TRBD1 (6 bases). Germline CDR1 and CDR2: MGHRA and YSYEKL. The CDR3 totals 16 residues. V was clipped by 0 bases and J by 2 bases, with 12 bases between them. This chain's CDR3 is CASSQDQYRATDTQYF. Here the CDR3 DNA reads TGCGCCAGCAGCCAAGATCAGTACAGGGCCACAGATACGCAGTATTTT.

The V and J genes are TRBV6-5 and TRBJ2-1; 7 nucleotides align to TRBD1. Trimming cost V 0 bases and J 7 bases; bases outside gene matches: 9. Germline assignment: CDR1 MNHEY and CDR2 SVGAGI. The CDR3 spans 16 residues. This chain's CDR3 is CASSYSQGSTRNEQFF. The CDR3 region has the DNA TGTGCCAGCAGTTACTCACAGGGGTCAACGAGGAATGAGCAGTTCTTC.

The chain is built from TRBV6-5 and TRBJ1-3; the D is unclear. There are 11 residues in the CDR3. Germline CDR1 reads MNHEY; CDR2 reads SVGAGI. V was shortened by 5 bases and J by 8 bases, with 7 bases between the two germline ends. The CDR3 region is CASSPGYTIYF. CDR3 sequence (DNA): TGTGCCAGCAGTCCTGGGTACACCATATATTTT.